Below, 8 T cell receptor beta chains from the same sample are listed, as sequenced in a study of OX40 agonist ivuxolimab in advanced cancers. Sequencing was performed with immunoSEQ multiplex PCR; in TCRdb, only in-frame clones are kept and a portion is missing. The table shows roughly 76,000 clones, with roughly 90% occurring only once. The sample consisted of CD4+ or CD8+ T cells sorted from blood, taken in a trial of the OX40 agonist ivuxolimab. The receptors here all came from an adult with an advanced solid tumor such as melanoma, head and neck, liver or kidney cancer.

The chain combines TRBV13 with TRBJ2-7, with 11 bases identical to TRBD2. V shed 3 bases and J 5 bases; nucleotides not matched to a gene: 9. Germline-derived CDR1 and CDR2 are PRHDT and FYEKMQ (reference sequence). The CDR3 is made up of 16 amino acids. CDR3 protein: CASSFPLAGGVDEQYF. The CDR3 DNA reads TGTGCCAGCAGCTTCCCCTTAGCGGGGGGGGTGGACGAGCAGTACTTC.

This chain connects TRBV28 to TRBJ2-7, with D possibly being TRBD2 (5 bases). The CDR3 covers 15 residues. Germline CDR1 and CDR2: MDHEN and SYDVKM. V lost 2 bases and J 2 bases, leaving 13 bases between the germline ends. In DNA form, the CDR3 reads TGTGCCAGCAGTTTAACCCGGACGGGGACCTACGAGCAGTACTTC. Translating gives CASSLTRTGTYEQYF.

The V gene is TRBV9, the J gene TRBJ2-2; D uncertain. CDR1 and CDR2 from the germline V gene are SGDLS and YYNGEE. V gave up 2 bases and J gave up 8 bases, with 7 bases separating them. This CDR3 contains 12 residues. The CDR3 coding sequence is TGTGCCAGCAGCGTCCAAGCTGGGGAGCTGTTTTTT. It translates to CASSVQAGELFF.

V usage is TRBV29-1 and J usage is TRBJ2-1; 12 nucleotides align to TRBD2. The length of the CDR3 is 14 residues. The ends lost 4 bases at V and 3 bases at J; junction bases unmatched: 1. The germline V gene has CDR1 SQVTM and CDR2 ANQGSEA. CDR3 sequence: CSVGTSGVYNEQFF. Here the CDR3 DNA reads TGCAGCGTTGGGACTAGCGGGGTCTACAATGAGCAGTTCTTC.

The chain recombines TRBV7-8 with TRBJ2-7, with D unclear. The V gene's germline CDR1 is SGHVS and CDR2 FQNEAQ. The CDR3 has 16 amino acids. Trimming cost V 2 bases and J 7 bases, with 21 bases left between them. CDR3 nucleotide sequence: TGTGCCAGCAGCTTAAGTTTGGGCCAGGCGGATCTGGAGCAGTACTTC. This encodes CASSLSLGQADLEQYF.

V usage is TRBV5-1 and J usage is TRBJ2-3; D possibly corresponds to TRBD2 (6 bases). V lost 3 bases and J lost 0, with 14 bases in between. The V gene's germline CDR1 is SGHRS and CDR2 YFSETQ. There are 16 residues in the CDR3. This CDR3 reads CASSYFGGPSTDTQYF. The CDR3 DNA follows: TGCGCCAGCAGCTACTTCGGGGGACCTAGCACAGATACGCAGTATTTT.

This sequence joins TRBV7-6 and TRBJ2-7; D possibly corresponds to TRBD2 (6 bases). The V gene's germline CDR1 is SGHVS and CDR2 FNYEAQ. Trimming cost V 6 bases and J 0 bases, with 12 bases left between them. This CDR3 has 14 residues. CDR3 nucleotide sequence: TGTGCCAGCAGTCCGGGGGACGGCTCCTACGAGCAGTACTTC. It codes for CASSPGDGSYEQYF.

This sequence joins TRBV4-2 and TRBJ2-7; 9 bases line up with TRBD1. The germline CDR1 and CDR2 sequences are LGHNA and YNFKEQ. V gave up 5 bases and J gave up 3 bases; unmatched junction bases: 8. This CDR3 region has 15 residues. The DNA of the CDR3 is TGTGCCAGCAGCTCGCCGGGACAGGGCCTCTACGAGCAGTACTTC. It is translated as CASSSPGQGLYEQYF.